This T cell receptor beta chain was profiled in a study of OX40 agonist ivuxolimab in advanced cancers. Sequencing used immunoSEQ multiplex PCR; TCRdb keeps in-frame clones, though not all of them. The data contain 80,000 or so clones, 75% to 90% of them singletons. Trimming shortened V by 3 bases and J by 8 bases, and 4 bases separated the two germline ends. CDR1 and CDR2 from the germline V gene are SNHLY and FYNNEI. The CDR3 covers 11 residues. The sequence derives from an adult with an advanced solid tumor such as melanoma, head and neck, liver or kidney cancer. The material was CD4+ or CD8+ T cells sorted from blood, obtained in a trial of the OX40 agonist ivuxolimab. The chain joins TRBV2 to TRBJ1-4; D gene unclear. This chain's CDR3 is CASSDWEKLFF. For the CDR3, the DNA is TGTGCCAGCAGTGATTGGGAAAAACTGTTTTTT.